The clone carrying this T cell receptor beta chain was recorded once. This specimen comes from a study of blood T cell repertoires in COVID-19. Study summary: The origin of the acute and convalescent COVID-19 samples was the United States, Italy and Spain. PBMCs, B-cell-depleted T cells, or T cells provided the cDNA or gDNA that made up the material.

V dropped 0 bases and J dropped 3; count of bases not matched to a gene: 14. Germline V CDR1 and CDR2: LGHNA, YNFKEQ. The CDR3 totals 20 residues. In the original analysis: Researchers report that nucleated cell counts were estimated from reference gene primer amplification. Generated by immunoSEQ multiplex PCR, the TCRdb table keeps only in-frame clones and is missing some. D and trimming were read from the DNA, whereas the V and J calls and clone size are those reported in that table. This table holds some 280,000 clones, 80% to 90% found once. The gene calls are TRBV4-2 and TRBJ2-2, with 9 bases identical to TRBD2. Sequencing used peripheral blood. The clonotype was recovered from a woman aged 25-40 years with active or convalescent COVID-19. CDR3 residues: CASSQERGLAGIWDTGELFF. In DNA form, the CDR3 reads TGTGCCAGCAGCCAAGAAAGAGGGCTAGCGGGGATATGGGACACCGGGGAGCTGTTTTTT.